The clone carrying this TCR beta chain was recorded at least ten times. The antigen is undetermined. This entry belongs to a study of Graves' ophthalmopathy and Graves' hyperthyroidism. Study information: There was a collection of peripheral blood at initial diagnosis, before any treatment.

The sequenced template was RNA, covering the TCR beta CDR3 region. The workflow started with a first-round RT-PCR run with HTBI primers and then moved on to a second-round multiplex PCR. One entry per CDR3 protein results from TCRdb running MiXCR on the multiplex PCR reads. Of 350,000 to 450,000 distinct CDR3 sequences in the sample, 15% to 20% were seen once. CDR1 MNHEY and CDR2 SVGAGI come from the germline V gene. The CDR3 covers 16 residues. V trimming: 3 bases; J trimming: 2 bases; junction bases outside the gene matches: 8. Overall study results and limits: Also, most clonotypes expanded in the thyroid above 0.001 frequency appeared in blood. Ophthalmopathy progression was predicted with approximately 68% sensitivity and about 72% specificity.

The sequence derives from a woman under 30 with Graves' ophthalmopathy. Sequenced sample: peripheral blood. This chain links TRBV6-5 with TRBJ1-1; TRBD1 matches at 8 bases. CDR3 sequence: CASSYSRDRTNTEAFF. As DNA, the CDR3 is TGTGCCAGCAGTTATAGTAGGGACAGGACTAACACTGAAGCTTTCTTT.